Below, one T cell receptor (beta chain) is given with its context. The antigen is undetermined. The sample is drawn from a study of cytomegalovirus exposure and HLA in healthy donors. Findings and caveats of the study: About 87% or about 30% of the time was how often most TCR beta V segments were productive, according to an earlier analysis.

Healthy bone marrow donors made up the donors. The study ran its PCR with 60 Vbeta and 13 Jbeta primers. Profiling relied on immunoSEQ multiplex PCR, and the TCRdb table lists in-frame clones only, not all of them. This sample has fewer than 250,000 clones, with more than 65% found just once. Specimen: PBMCs. This sequence originates from a man aged 35 to 55 in good health and CMV-seropositive.

The CDR3 DNA sequence: TGTGCCAGCCGATCCCCGCCGGTGGGGGGCTACAATGAGCAGTTCTTC. Translation: CASRSPPVGGYNEQFF. This chain joins TRBV19 and TRBJ2-1; a weak D match, TRBD2 (6 bases). V lost 9 bases and J lost 3, with 21 bases in between. CDR3 length: 16 residues. Germline V gives CDR1 LNHDA, CDR2 SQIVND (reference sequence). The variable domain in full, with the rest retrieved from reference TRBV19 and TRBJ2-1, is DGGITQSPKYLFRKEGQNVTLSCEQNLNHDAMYWYRQDPGQGLRLIYYSQIVNDFQKGDIAEGYSVSREKKESFPLTVTSAQKNPTAFYLCASRSPPVGGYNEQFFGPGTRLTVL.